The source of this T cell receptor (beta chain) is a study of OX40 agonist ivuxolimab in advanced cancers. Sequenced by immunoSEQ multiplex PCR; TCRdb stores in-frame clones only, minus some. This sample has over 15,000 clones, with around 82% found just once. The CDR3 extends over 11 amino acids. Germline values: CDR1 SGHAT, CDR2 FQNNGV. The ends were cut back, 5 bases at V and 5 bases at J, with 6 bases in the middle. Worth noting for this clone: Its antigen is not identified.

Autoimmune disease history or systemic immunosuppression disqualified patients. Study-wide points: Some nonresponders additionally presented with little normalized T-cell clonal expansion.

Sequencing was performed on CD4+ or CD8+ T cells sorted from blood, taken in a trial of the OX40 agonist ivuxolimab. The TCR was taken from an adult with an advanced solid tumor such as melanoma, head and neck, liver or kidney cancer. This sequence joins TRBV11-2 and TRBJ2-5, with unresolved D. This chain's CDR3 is CASSVGETQYF. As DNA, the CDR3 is TGTGCCAGCAGCGTTGGGGAGACCCAGTACTTC.